These T cell receptor beta chains were read from a single sample in a study of T cells in Graves' hyperthyroidism and ophthalmopathy. TCRdb recomputed calls from the multiplex PCR reads with MiXCR, one row per CDR3 protein. Of approximately 640,000 distinct CDR3 sequences listed, 15% to 20% are singletons. Sequencing was performed on blood. These receptors were collected from a woman younger than 45 with Graves' hyperthyroidism. Both conserved end residues are part of each CDR3. A D gene is named only where the DNA matches it firmly. Not every row has a clone size; where given, it reads once, few, many or a size class.

17	many	.	TRBJ1-5	TRBV7-9	TGTGCCAGCAGCCGATCCGCAGATTTGGGGACCAATCAGCCCCAGCATTTT	CASSRSADLGTNQPQHF
13	.	.	TRBJ2-1	TRBV20-1	TGCAGTGCTGCGGGACCCGACGGGGATGAGCAGTTCTTC	CSAAGPDGDEQFF
14	.	.	TRBJ2-5	TRBV5-1	TGCGCCAGCAGCCACCGGGACCCCAAAGAGACCCAGTACTTC	CASSHRDPKETQYF
16	many	.	TRBJ1-1	TRBV30	TGTGCCTGGAGTGCCTCTAGGACGGCATTGAACACTGAAGCTTTCTTT	CAWSASRTALNTEAFF
17	.	TRBD2	TRBJ2-1	TRBV7-9	TGTGCCAGCAGCCCCGCTAGCGGGAGCGGGTCATACAATGAGCAGTTCTTC	CASSPASGSGSYNEQFF
15	.	.	TRBJ2-1	TRBV24-1	TGTGCCACCAGTGAACCGGTTAACTCCTACAATGAGCAGTTCTTC	CATSEPVNSYNEQFF
14	few	.	TRBJ1-4	TRBV5-1	TGCGCCAGCAGCTTGAGAACGGGAGGGGAAAAACTGTTTTTT	CASSLRTGGEKLFF
12	many	.	TRBJ2-7	TRBV3-1	TGTGCCACCGAAGATTCAGGGGACGAGCAGTACTTC	CATEDSGDEQYF
15	many	.	TRBJ2-1	TRBV12-3/TRBV12-4	TGTGCCACCAATTCTCGGGACGGAGCCTACAATGAGCAGTTCTTC	CATNSRDGAYNEQFF
14	.	.	TRBJ1-6	TRBV7-2	TGTGCCAGCAGCAAAGAGGCCCTATATTCACCCCTCCACTTT	CASSKEALYSPLHF
17	many	TRBD2	TRBJ2-2	TRBV24-1	TGTGCCACCAGTGATCCTTTTAGCGGGAGGTCCACCGGGGAGCTGTTTTTT	CATSDPFSGRSTGELFF
14	.	.	TRBJ2-5	TRBV20-1	TGCAGTGCCCCGACGCCCTTCGAGGGGGAGACCCAGTACTTC	CSAPTPFEGETQYF
17	.	TRBD1	TRBJ1-5	TRBV11-3	TGTGCCAGCAGCTTATCTTTGGTACAGGGGGCTAATCAGCCCCAGCATTTT	CASSLSLVQGANQPQHF
14	.	.	TRBJ2-3	TRBV5-1	TGCGCCAGCAGCTTGGAGCCTAGCACAGATACGCAGTATTTT	CASSLEPSTDTQYF
16	.	TRBD1	TRBJ2-7	TRBV25-1	TGTGCCAGCAGTGAACTCCGGACAGGGGGCACCTACGAGCAGTACTTC	CASSELRTGGTYEQYF
14	many	TRBD1	TRBJ2-7	TRBV11-3	TGTGCCAGCAGCCGCTGGACAGGTCGGATCGAGCAGTACTTC	CASSRWTGRIEQYF
15	.	.	TRBJ1-6	TRBV20-1	TGCAGTGCTAAAAGGGAAATCACGGTTAATTCACCCCTCCACTTT	CSAKREITVNSPLHF
15	.	.	TRBJ2-1	TRBV20-1	TGCAGTGCTAGGGCCCTTTCGAGCTCCTACAATGAGCAGTTCTTC	CSARALSSSYNEQFF
11	many	.	TRBJ2-1	TRBV29-1	TGCAGCGCAATCAACTACAATGAGCAGTTCTTC	CSAINYNEQFF
13	few	TRBD2	TRBJ2-5	TRBV20-1	TGCAGTGCTAGAGAGGGAGGGGTAGAGACCCAGTACTTC	CSAREGGVETQYF
15	many	.	TRBJ2-3	TRBV14	TGTGCCAGCAGCCAAGGACAGTGGTCCACAGATACGCAGTATTTT	CASSQGQWSTDTQYF
13	many	TRBD1	TRBJ1-1	TRBV28	TGTGCCAGCAGACTGACAGGGGGCTCCGAAGCTTTCTTT	CASRLTGGSEAFF
14	.	.	TRBJ1-4	TRBV7-9	TGTGCCAGCAGCTTAGGGGCAGGGAATGAAAAACTGTTTTTT	CASSLGAGNEKLFF
15	many	TRBD1	TRBJ2-5	TRBV27	TGTGCCAGCAGGCTAGACAGGGTTAGCCAAGAGACCCAGTACTTC	CASRLDRVSQETQYF
14	many	.	TRBJ1-5	TRBV2	TGTGCCAGCAGTTACAGGCGAAGCAATCAGCCCCAGCATTTT	CASSYRRSNQPQHF
14	many	.	TRBJ2-7	TRBV10-1	TGCGCCAGCAGTTTCGGGAGAGCAGGCTACGAGCAGTACTTC	CASSFGRAGYEQYF
15	few	.	TRBJ2-2	TRBV9	TGTGCCAGCAGCGGACTTGGTGGGTCCACCGGGGAGCTGTTTTTT	CASSGLGGSTGELFF
13	few	TRBD1	TRBJ1-4	TRBV5-1	TGCGCCAGCAGCCGGACAGGGGACGAAAAACTGTTTTTT	CASSRTGDEKLFF
19	few	.	TRBJ2-1	TRBV7-9	TGTGCCAGCAGCCTGAGAGCCTCAGGGGAACGCATGAAGTACAATGAGCAGTTCTTC	CASSLRASGERMKYNEQFF
17	.	.	TRBJ1-4	TRBV25-1	TGTGCCAGCAGTGAATACAGTATGAGCGCAACTAATGAAAAACTGTTTTTT	CASSEYSMSATNEKLFF
15	many	TRBD2	TRBJ2-5	TRBV20-1	TGCAGTGCTAGAGTGGCTAGCGGGCCCCGAGAGACCCAGTACTTC	CSARVASGPRETQYF
13	few	.	TRBJ1-2	TRBV6-1	TGTGCCAGCAGTGAATCGACAGTCGATGGCTACACCTTC	CASSESTVDGYTF
15	few	TRBD2	TRBJ2-7	TRBV5-1	TGCGCCAGCAGCTTTGGAGTGGGACTAGCGGGAGAGCAGTACTTC	CASSFGVGLAGEQYF
12	many	.	TRBJ1-5	TRBV2	TGTGCCATCGCAGGGGAGAATCAGCCCCAGCATTTT	CAIAGENQPQHF
16	.	.	TRBJ1-5	TRBV28	TGTGCCAGCAGCCCGACGGACAACTGGGGAAATCAGCCCCAGCATTTT	CASSPTDNWGNQPQHF
15	many	TRBD1	TRBJ1-5	TRBV6-1	TGTGCCAGCAGGGACAGGGAGACGAACAATCAGCCCCAGCATTTT	CASRDRETNNQPQHF
16	.	TRBD2	TRBJ2-7	TRBV6-5	TGTGCCAGCAGTTACTCTCTAGCGGAGATCTCCTACGAGCAGTACTTC	CASSYSLAEISYEQYF
15	.	.	TRBJ1-1	TRBV6-1	TGTGCCAGCAGTATCGAGGGACGGCCGAACACTGAAGCTTTCTTT	CASSIEGRPNTEAFF
10	many	.	TRBJ2-7	TRBV7-9	TGTGCCAGCAGCTCGTCTGAGCAGTACTTC	CASSSSEQYF
12	many	.	TRBJ2-5	TRBV20-1	TGCAGTGCTAGAGGGCTAACCGAGACCCAGTACTTC	CSARGLTETQYF
18	few	.	TRBJ2-6	TRBV28	TGTGCCAGCAGTAACGGACGGACGTTTAGTTCTGGGGCCAACGTCCTGACTTTC	CASSNGRTFSSGANVLTF
15	few	.	TRBJ2-2	TRBV7-2	TGTGCCAGCAGCTTAGGGGGGAGTGGGGGCGGGGAGCTGTTTTTT	CASSLGGSGGGELFF
15	few	TRBD1	TRBJ2-1	TRBV19	TGTGCCAGTAGACGGGACAGGGGTTTATTCAATGAGCAGTTCTTC	CASRRDRGLFNEQFF
13	many	TRBD1	TRBJ1-1	TRBV18	TGTGCCAGCTCACCGCGTACAGGGGGCCAAGCTTTCTTT	CASSPRTGGQAFF
14	many	.	TRBJ1-2	TRBV18	TGTGCCAGCTCACCACCCACAGGGAGGGAAGGCTACACCTTC	CASSPPTGREGYTF
14	.	.	TRBJ2-7	TRBV20-1	TGCAGTGCTAGAGGCGGACTACCCCACTACGAGCAGTACTTC	CSARGGLPHYEQYF
16	many	TRBD2	TRBJ2-3	TRBV5-1	TGCGCCAGCAGCTCTACTAGCGGGAGAATGACAGATACGCAGTATTTT	CASSSTSGRMTDTQYF
15	.	.	TRBJ2-1	TRBV19	TGTGCCAGTAGTATAGCTCTCTTCTATTCCAATGAGCAGTTCTTC	CASSIALFYSNEQFF
15	many	TRBD1	TRBJ2-3	TRBV10-3	TGTGCCATCAGTGAGGGACAGGGGAGGACAGATACGCAGTATTTT	CAISEGQGRTDTQYF
14	many	TRBD2	TRBJ2-1	TRBV6-2/TRBV6-3	TGTGCCAGCAGTTATAGCGGGAGAGTTGCTGAGCAGTTCTTC	CASSYSGRVAEQFF
14	.	TRBD2	TRBJ2-1	TRBV6-1	TGTGCCGGCAACTCGGGAGGGGGAGGCGGAGAGCAGTTCTTC	CAGNSGGGGGEQFF
17	many	.	TRBJ1-4	TRBV6-1	TGTGCCAGCAGTGGGGCCCCCACAGCCGCAACTAATGAAAAACTGTTTTTT	CASSGAPTAATNEKLFF
15	few	.	TRBJ2-2	TRBV7-6	TGTGCCAGCAGCTTAGGAGCAGAAGAAAGGGGGGAGCTGTTTTTT	CASSLGAEERGELFF